These 30 T cell receptor beta chains were sequenced from one sample in a study of PD-1 blockade in mismatch repair-deficient tumors. Profiled with immunoSEQ multiplex PCR; TCRdb holds only in-frame clones, not every one. Among about 63,000 clones listed, around 88% were seen once. Specimen: peripheral blood, collected 52 weeks after starting pembrolizumab. These receptors were collected from an adult with mismatch repair-deficient cancer.

The chain uses TRBV4-1 and TRBJ2-7; TRBD2 aligns across 10 bases. Germline-derived CDR1 and CDR2 are MGHRA and YSYEKL. CDR3 length equals 17 residues. Germline trimming cut 3 bases from V and 4 bases from J; bases unmatched to any gene: 12. The CDR3 reads CASSQITSSGSGYEQYF. As DNA, the CDR3 is TGCGCCAGCAGCCAGATAACCTCTAGCGGGAGTGGGTACGAGCAGTACTTC.

This clone has just a few counts. CDR3 amino acids: CAWGLIRTEAFF. CDR3 coding DNA: TGTGCCTGGGGACTTATTAGGACTGAAGCTTTCTTT. The V and J genes are TRBV30 and TRBJ1-1; D remains unclear. Trimming took 5 bases from V and 5 from J, leaving 12 bases between them. The CDR3 runs 12 residues. Germline values: CDR1 GTSNPN, CDR2 SVGIG (reference sequence).

The CDR3 spells CASRHRGGYNEQFF. As DNA, the CDR3 is TGTGCCAGCAGGCACAGGGGGGGCTACAATGAGCAGTTCTTC. The genes are TRBV6-5 and TRBJ2-1; TRBD1 is a possible D gene (8 bases). The V end lost 6 bases, the J end lost 3 bases, and 12 bases lay between the germline ends. In germline, CDR1 is MNHEY, CDR2 SVGAGI. This CDR3 is 14 amino acids long.

V gene TRBV5-6 combines with J gene TRBJ2-7, with D hard to call. Germline CDR1 reads SGHDT; CDR2 reads YYEEEE. The CDR3 totals 11 residues. V lost 0 bases and J 5 bases, leaving 3 bases between the germline ends. The CDR3 DNA is TGTGCCAGCAGCTTGGAAAACGAGCAGTACTTC. This encodes CASSLENEQYF.

The table lists this clone with a count of one. This chain uses TRBV7-8 with TRBJ2-5; 10 bases line up with TRBD1. Germline V gene sequence: CDR1 SGHVS, CDR2 FQNEAQ. With V trimmed by 5 bases and J by 4 bases, 10 bases remained unmatched. The CDR3 length is 16 residues. The CDR3 loop is CASSTWDRGKGETQYF. CDR3 coding DNA: TGTGCCAGCAGCACTTGGGACAGGGGCAAGGGAGAGACCCAGTACTTC.

The rearrangement links TRBV28 to TRBJ1-5; possible D gene TRBD1, 5 bases. Germline V gene data show CDR1 as MDHEN and CDR2 as SYDVKM. The V end lost 5 bases, the J end lost 0 bases, and 11 bases lay between the germline ends. There are 15 residues in the CDR3. CDR3 DNA sequence: TGTGCCAGCAGTCCTGGACACAATAGCAATCAGCCCCAGCATTTT. Translated, it gives CASSPGHNSNQPQHF.

The chain employs TRBV28 and TRBJ2-7; TRBD2 is a possible D gene (6 bases). Trimming took 2 bases from V and 6 from J, leaving 14 bases between them. The CDR3 is 14 amino acids. The V gene's germline CDR1 is MDHEN and CDR2 SYDVKM. The CDR3 DNA is TGTGCCAGCAGTTTACTAGCGAGTTTACCCGAGCAGTACTTC. This encodes CASSLLASLPEQYF.

The chain couples TRBV2 to TRBJ1-2, with TRBD1 matching 11 bases. Trimming took 7 bases from V and 4 from J; bases not matched to a gene: 2. Looked up from germline, CDR1 is SNHLY and CDR2 is FYNNEI. This CDR3 comprises 13 residues. CDR3 DNA: TGTGCCAGCAAGGGGACAGGGGGCTATGGCTACACCTTC. Its protein product is CASKGTGGYGYTF. The whole variable domain, remainder taken from reference TRBV2 and TRBJ1-2, is EPEVTQTPSHQVTQMGQEVILRCVPISNHLYFYWYRQILGQKVEFLVSFYNNEISEKSEIFDDQFSVERPDGSNFTLKIRSTKLEDSAMYFCASKGTGGYGYTFGSGTRLTVV.

This clone was detected only once. The V and J genes are TRBV9 and TRBJ2-7; TRBD2 aligns across 8 bases. Trimming removed 4 bases from V and 3 bases from J; junction bases left unmatched: 6. This CDR3 has 14 amino acids. In germline, CDR1 is SGDLS, CDR2 YYNGEE. The CDR3, as DNA: TGTGCCAGCAGCTTCAGCGGGAGCCACTACGAGCAGTACTTC. Protein: CASSFSGSHYEQYF.

V is TRBV6-6 and J is TRBJ2-3; D might be TRBD1 (6 bases). This CDR3 comprises 15 residues. V lost 4 bases to trimming and J lost 7 bases, with 18 bases between them. Germline CDR1 and CDR2: MNHNY and SVGAGI (reference sequence). CDR3 in amino acids: CASSLSWGPEHTQYF. CDR3 DNA sequence: TGTGCCAGCAGTTTATCCTGGGGGCCTGAACATACGCAGTATTTT.

This chain connects TRBV19 to TRBJ2-7; 7 bases match TRBD2. Trimming cost V 5 bases and J 5 bases; bases outside gene matches: 12. There are 15 residues in the CDR3. The germline gives CDR1 LNHDA, CDR2 SQIVND (reference sequence). The CDR3 DNA reads TGTGCCAGTAGTCTTGGTGGGAGGGCCCTCAACGAGCAGTACTTC. Translated: CASSLGGRALNEQYF.

The chain uses TRBV13 and TRBJ2-7; D may be TRBD1 (6 bases). V lost 6 bases and J 4 bases, leaving 16 bases between the germline ends. In germline, CDR1 is PRHDT, CDR2 FYEKMQ (reference sequence). This CDR3 comprises 14 residues. The DNA for the CDR3 is TGTGCCAGCAGTCAGACAGGTACTAAATACGAGCAGTACTTC. It specifies CASSQTGTKYEQYF. The entire variable domain, with the rest obtained from reference TRBV13 and TRBJ2-7, is as follows: AAGVIQSPRHLIKEKRETATLKCYPIPRHDTVYWYQQGPGQDPQFLISFYEKMQSDKGSIPDRFSAQQFSDYHSELNMSSLELGDSALYFCASSQTGTKYEQYFGPGTRLTVT.

The chain employs TRBV14 and TRBJ2-7; D perhaps matches TRBD2 (6 bases). There are 13 residues in the CDR3. CDR1 is SGHDN and CDR2 is FVKESK in the germline V gene. V shed 7 bases and J shed 7 bases, with 17 bases lying between them. The CDR3 here is CASKDHGGGEQYF. Written as DNA, the CDR3 is TGTGCCAGCAAAGACCACGGGGGTGGAGAGCAGTACTTC.

V gene TRBV7-2 combines with J gene TRBJ2-3, with TRBD2 matching over 10 bases. Germline CDR1 is SGHTA and CDR2 is FQGNSA. The CDR3 runs to 18 residues. V lost 1 base and J lost 5; bases outside the gene matches: 12. The CDR3 region is CASSLVLAGAFYRDTQYF. The CDR3 DNA sequence: TGTGCCAGCAGCTTAGTTCTAGCGGGAGCATTTTATAGAGATACGCAGTATTTT.

V is TRBV2 and J is TRBJ2-2, with D possibly TRBD2 on 5 matching bases. Germline assignment: CDR1 SNHLY and CDR2 FYNNEI. CDR3 length: 15 amino acids. V lost 7 bases and J lost 5, with 17 bases in between. CDR3 DNA: TGTGCCAGCATACTCGGCTCCCGAGGGACCGGGGAGCTGTTTTTT. Protein sequence: CASILGSRGTGELFF.

V is TRBV30 and J is TRBJ1-4, with TRBD1 matching over 10 bases. This CDR3 comprises 13 residues. Germline values: CDR1 GTSNPN, CDR2 SVGIG (reference sequence). Trimming removed 5 bases from V and 5 bases from J; junction bases left unmatched: 2. The DNA for the CDR3 is TGTGCCTGGGTGGGACAGGGGAATGAAAAACTGTTTTTT. Translated, it gives CAWVGQGNEKLFF.

This CDR3 is CASSQQQGYEQYF. CDR3 nucleotide sequence: TGCGCCAGCAGCCAACAACAGGGATACGAGCAGTACTTC. This chain connects TRBV4-3 to TRBJ2-7; possibly TRBD1 for D (6 bases). Germline loops: CDR1 LGHNA, CDR2 YSLEER. Trimming cost V 2 bases and J 4 bases, with 9 bases left between them. This CDR3 contains 13 residues.

In DNA, the CDR3 is TGTGCAAGTCGCCACCGGATCCCCCGATGCGAGCAGTACTTC. Protein sequence: CASRHRIPRCEQYF. The V and J genes are TRBV12-2 and TRBJ2-7. TRBV12-2 is a known pseudogene. This CDR3 spans 14 amino acids.

This chain joins TRBV7-8 and TRBJ1-3; D perhaps matches TRBD1 (5 bases). This CDR3 has 15 amino acids. Trimming stripped 2 bases from V and 4 bases from J, with 12 bases between. The germline V gene has CDR1 SGHVS and CDR2 FQNEAQ. In DNA form, the CDR3 reads TGTGCCAGCAGCTTATTGGGGGGTTGGGGAAACACCATATATTTT. Its translation: CASSLLGGWGNTIYF.

This chain links TRBV10-2 with TRBJ2-2; 9 positions match TRBD1. The CDR3 spans 14 residues. Trimming removed 7 bases from V and 6 bases from J; junction bases left unmatched: 6. Germline CDR1 and CDR2: WSHSY and SAAADI. CDR3 region: CASTGTGRSGELFF. The CDR3 DNA is TGCGCCAGCACCGGGACAGGGCGATCCGGGGAGCTGTTTTTT.

The chain uses TRBV28 and TRBJ2-7, with TRBD2 as a possible D gene (6 bases). The germline gives CDR1 MDHEN, CDR2 SYDVKM. Between the trimmed V and J ends, which lost 3 bases and 0 bases, there was a span of 21 bases. The CDR3 covers 18 residues. Written as DNA, the CDR3 is TGTGCCAGCAGTTTGCGGTTGTGGGAGGAAAACTTCTCCTACGAGCAGTACTTC. Amino acid sequence: CASSLRLWEENFSYEQYF.

The chain has TRBV7-9 and TRBJ2-3; D gene ambiguous. Germline V gene sequence: CDR1 SEHNR, CDR2 FQNEAQ (reference sequence). This CDR3 has 14 residues. V was clipped by 1 base and J by 4 bases, with 9 bases between them. The CDR3 reads CASSLGVSADTQYF. The CDR3, as DNA: TGTGCCAGCAGCTTAGGTGTATCCGCAGATACGCAGTATTTT.

The chain has TRBV30 and TRBJ2-7; no firm D call. This CDR3 spans 12 amino acids. V dropped 2 bases and J dropped 2 bases, with 7 bases sitting between them. Germline CDR1 GTSNPN, CDR2 SVGIG (reference sequence). CDR3 nucleotide sequence: TGTGCCTGGAGTCCAAGCCCCTACGAGCAGTACTTC. This codes for CAWSPSPYEQYF.

This chain joins TRBV11-3 and TRBJ2-7, with D tentatively TRBD1 or TRBD2 (6 bases each). V dropped 5 bases and J dropped 2 bases, with 16 bases sitting between them. The length of the CDR3 is 15 residues. Germline CDR1 and CDR2: SGHNT and YENEEA. This CDR3 is CASSPSGGGTYEQYF. CDR3 bases: TGTGCCAGCAGCCCATCAGGAGGGGGTACCTACGAGCAGTACTTC.

This CDR3 reads CSVVDGAFHGYTF. In DNA form, the CDR3 reads TGCAGCGTTGTGGACGGAGCGTTTCATGGCTACACCTTC. The chain combines TRBV29-1 with TRBJ1-2; D not resolved. The CDR3 covers 13 residues. V was trimmed by 4 bases and J by 6 bases, leaving 15 bases between them. The germline V gene encodes CDR1 SQVTM and CDR2 ANQGSEA.

This clone was seen a few times. The V and J genes are TRBV6-5 and TRBJ2-7; D is perhaps TRBD2 (6 bases). This CDR3 has 11 amino acids. Germline V gives CDR1 MNHEY, CDR2 SVGAGI. V lost 6 bases and J 9 bases, leaving 12 bases between the germline ends. As DNA, the CDR3 is TGTGCCAGCAGGGAGGGGTTGCGGCAGTACTTC. Translating it yields CASREGLRQYF.

The chain uses TRBV28 and TRBJ2-7; D might be TRBD2 (6 bases). V lost 3 bases and J 1 base, leaving 10 bases between the germline ends. CDR3 size: 14 residues. Germline CDR1 and CDR2: MDHEN and SYDVKM. The CDR3 here is CASSFHAGSYEQYF. The CDR3 DNA reads TGTGCCAGCAGTTTTCATGCGGGGTCCTACGAGCAGTACTTC.

V and J are TRBV9 and TRBJ2-7; 8 nucleotides line up with TRBD2. The junction had 3 bases not matched to a gene; V was cut back by 4 bases and J by 0 bases. The CDR3 runs 14 residues. Germline CDR1 SGDLS, CDR2 YYNGEE. The CDR3 DNA reads TGTGCCAGCAGCCCCAGCGGGGGCTCCTACGAGCAGTACTTC. The encoded protein is CASSPSGGSYEQYF.

The chain couples TRBV10-1 to TRBJ2-7; TRBD2 matches at 9 bases. Germline loops: CDR1 WNHNN, CDR2 SYGVQD (reference sequence). This CDR3 comprises 14 residues. With V trimmed by 0 bases and J by 3 bases, 0 bases remained unmatched. In DNA form, the CDR3 reads TGCGCCAGCAGTGAGTCGCGGGAGGGCTACGAGCAGTACTTC. It yields the protein CASSESREGYEQYF.

J is TRBJ2-3 and V is TRBV29-1; D not certain. Germline assignment: CDR1 SQVTM and CDR2 ANQGSEA. The CDR3 length is 14 residues. Trimming stripped 3 bases from V and 2 bases from J, with 12 bases between. In nucleotides, the CDR3 is TGCAGCGTTGAGGCCCTATCCCCCACAGATACGCAGTATTTT. Its protein is CSVEALSPTDTQYF.